One and the same sample provided the 18 T cell receptor beta chains below, sequenced in a study of early T cells in non-severe SARS-CoV-2 infection. TCRdb re-called the 5' RACE reads through MiXCR, storing one row per CDR3 protein. The table includes 60,000 or so distinct CDR3 sequences, around 12% detected once. The source material was whole blood. The receptors stem from an adult who was a healthcare worker with PCR-confirmed SARS-CoV-2 infection or an uninfected control (not recorded which).

The V gene is TRBV13, the J gene TRBJ2-6; TRBD1 is a possible D gene (5 bases). V lost 2 bases and J lost 0, with 5 bases in between. This CDR3 is built from 15 residues. Germline CDR1 is PRHDT and CDR2 is FYEKMQ (reference sequence). The CDR3 DNA follows: TGTGCCAGCAGCTTACAGGGCTCTGGGGCCAACGTCCTGACTTTC. This codes for CASSLQGSGANVLTF.

This clonotype appeared many times. The chain joins TRBV5-1 to TRBJ2-1; 8 nucleotides line up with TRBD2. This CDR3 is 15 amino acids long. Germline lookup yields CDR1 SGHRS and CDR2 YFSETQ. Unmatched junction bases numbered 5, after V lost 3 bases and J lost 3 bases. The CDR3 spells CASSSGSGSYNEQFF. CDR3 coding DNA: TGCGCCAGCAGCTCGGGGAGCGGGAGCTACAATGAGCAGTTCTTC.

This clonotype was counted at least ten times. The chain is built from TRBV29-1 and TRBJ1-4; TRBD1 aligns across 7 bases. Looked up from germline, CDR1 is SQVTM and CDR2 is ANQGSEA. This CDR3 contains 15 residues. V was clipped by 5 bases and J by 3 bases; unmatched bases: 9. The CDR3 nucleotides are TGCAGCGTTCTATCGACAGGGCATGCTAATGAAAAACTGTTTTTT. Its protein product is CSVLSTGHANEKLFF.

The CDR3 coding sequence is TGTGCCAGCAGCCAGGGACCGTATAATGAAAAACTGTTTTTT. Its protein is CASSQGPYNEKLFF. The V call is TRBV7-6, the J call TRBJ1-4; D might be TRBD1 (5 bases). V gave up 5 bases and J gave up 4 bases, with 11 bases separating them. The CDR3 extends over 14 amino acids. CDR1 and CDR2 (germline): SGHVS, FNYEAQ. The full variable domain, rest sourced from reference TRBV7-6 and TRBJ1-4, is GAGVSQSPRYKVTKRGQDVALRCDPISGHVSLYWYRQALGQGPEFLTYFNYEAQQDKSGLPNDRFSAERPEGSISTLTIQRTEQRDSAMYRCASSQGPYNEKLFFGSGTQLSVL.

This clonotype was observed many times. The chain uses TRBV2 and TRBJ2-1; possibly TRBD1 or TRBD2 for D (5 bases each). Germline assignment: CDR1 SNHLY and CDR2 FYNNEI. There are 11 residues in the CDR3. Trimming stripped 6 bases from V and 9 bases from J, with 9 bases between. CDR3 DNA: TGTGCCAGCAGCGAGGGGACTGAGCAGTTCTTC. Its protein is CASSEGTEQFF.

This clonotype was detected only a few times. The chain couples TRBV28 to TRBJ2-3; TRBD2 matches at 11 bases. Unmatched junction bases numbered 12, after V lost 8 bases and J lost 2 bases. The germline CDR1 and CDR2 sequences are MDHEN and SYDVKM. The CDR3 spans 17 residues. The CDR3 sequence is CASSIAGGAWNTDTQYF. CDR3 bases: TGTGCCAGCTCGATAGCGGGAGGGGCTTGGAACACAGATACGCAGTATTTT.

There are many counts of this clonotype. The rearrangement joins TRBV28 to TRBJ2-7, with 7 positions matching TRBD2. The trim removed 5 bases at V and 2 bases at J, leaving 3 bases unmatched. The CDR3 length is 13 residues. Germline V lookup: CDR1 MDHEN, CDR2 SYDVKM. The CDR3 sequence is CASSVSGPYEQYF. Written as DNA, the CDR3 is TGTGCCAGCAGTGTTAGCGGGCCCTACGAGCAGTACTTC.

V gene TRBV20-1 combines with J gene TRBJ2-3; D possibly corresponds to TRBD1 (5 bases). Germline CDR1 reads DFQATT; CDR2 reads SNEGSKA (reference sequence). The ends were cut back, 3 bases at V and 4 bases at J, with 14 bases in the middle. This CDR3 spans 14 amino acids. The CDR3 nucleotides read TGCAGTGCTAGCAGGACATCTTCACCAGATACGCAGTATTTT. Its translation: CSASRTSSPDTQYF.

This clonotype was observed many times. The genes are TRBV29-1 and TRBJ1-2; D may be TRBD1 (5 bases). The CDR3 spans 23 residues. Germline V gene data show CDR1 as SQVTM and CDR2 as ANQGSEA. The V and J ends lost 1 base and 5 bases respectively, with 41 bases between them. CDR3 nucleotides: TGCAGCGTTGAAGTTCTAGGGACCCCCGGGCTACAGGAACCTTCCCCTAAGAAATATGGCTACACCTTC. Translated, it gives CSVEVLGTPGLQEPSPKKYGYTF.

The rearrangement links TRBV11-2 to TRBJ1-4; TRBD1 agrees at 9 bases. CDR1 is SGHAT and CDR2 is FQNNGV in the germline V gene. This CDR3 has 16 residues. With 1 base clipped from V and 0 bases from J, the junction kept 0 bases outside the gene matches. In DNA, the CDR3 is TGTGCCAGCAGCTTAGGGGACAGGGCAACTAATGAAAAACTGTTTTTT. Amino acids: CASSLGDRATNEKLFF.

This clonotype came up a few times. This chain links TRBV18 with TRBJ1-1; D gene uncertain. Germline CDR1 is KGHSH and CDR2 is LQKENI. V was pared by 0 bases and J by 7 bases, with 15 bases between. The CDR3 runs to 15 residues. The CDR3 DNA is TGTGCCAGCTCACCACCGTCGACGGCGCGCGTTGAAGCTTTCTTT. Protein product: CASSPPSTARVEAFF.

V is TRBV7-2 and J is TRBJ2-1, with TRBD2 as a possible D gene (5 bases). This CDR3 contains 14 residues. Germline V gives CDR1 SGHTA, CDR2 FQGNSA. V gave up 5 bases and J gave up 7 bases, with 15 bases separating them. The CDR3 DNA reads TGTGCCAGCAGCCCTGGACGGAGGAAGAATGAGCAGTTCTTC. Protein product: CASSPGRRKNEQFF. The complete variable domain, with remaining parts taken from reference TRBV7-2 and TRBJ2-1, reads GAGVSQSPSNKVTEKGKDVELRCDPISGHTALYWYRQSLGQGLEFLIYFQGNSAPDKSGLPSDRFSAERTGGSVSTLTIQRTQQEDSAVYLCASSPGRRKNEQFFGPGTRLTVL.

This clonotype was seen more than once but under ten times. The V call is TRBV7-2, the J call TRBJ2-1, with a weak D call TRBD2 (5 bases). Germline V gene lookup returns CDR1 SGHTA and CDR2 FQGNSA. Trimming took 4 bases from V and 9 from J, leaving 13 bases between them. The CDR3 consists of 13 residues. CDR3 sequence reads: CASSSGLLGEQFF. The DNA of the CDR3 is TGTGCCAGCAGCTCCGGACTCCTAGGTGAGCAGTTCTTC.

This clonotype was counted at least ten times. This sequence joins TRBV9 and TRBJ1-1; D is unclear. The CDR3 has 13 residues. Germline values: CDR1 SGDLS, CDR2 YYNGEE. Deletions cut 1 base from V and 2 bases from J, with 6 bases between. This CDR3 reads CASSVLGNTEAFF. CDR3 coding DNA: TGTGCCAGCAGCGTACTGGGCAACACTGAAGCTTTCTTT.

V and J are TRBV6-2 or TRBV6-3 and TRBJ2-1; perhaps TRBD1 as D (5 bases). V was cut by 4 bases and J by 7 bases, with 14 bases left in between. There are 14 residues in the CDR3. In germline, CDR1 is MNHEY, CDR2 SVGEGT. The CDR3 sequence is CASSSGKELNEQFF. The CDR3, as DNA: TGTGCCAGCAGTTCAGGGAAGGAGCTGAATGAGCAGTTCTTC.

This clonotype turned up a few times. The V call is TRBV2, the J call TRBJ1-2; D might be TRBD1 (5 bases). Germline lookup yields CDR1 SNHLY and CDR2 FYNNEI. CDR3 length: 15 amino acids. Trimming left V 7 bases short and J 8 bases short, with 23 bases between. CDR3 sequence reads: CASKGTLNAVEGYTF. CDR3 coding DNA: TGTGCCAGCAAGGGGACCCTCAATGCGGTTGAAGGCTACACCTTC.

This rearrangement joins TRBV9 to TRBJ2-3; tentative D call: TRBD1 (5 bases). The CDR3 loop spans 15 amino acids. V was trimmed by 0 bases and J by 5 bases, leaving 13 bases between them. CDR1 is SGDLS, CDR2 YYNGEE, per germline. The CDR3, as DNA: TGTGCCAGCAGCGTAGGAGGACACCCGGTAGATACGCAGTATTTT. Its translation is CASSVGGHPVDTQYF.

This clonotype was counted many times. This chain links TRBV7-9 with TRBJ2-1, with D perhaps matching TRBD1 (6 bases). V was trimmed by 4 bases and J by 2 bases, leaving 12 bases between them. There are 15 residues in the CDR3. Germline CDR1 SEHNR, CDR2 FQNEAQ (reference sequence). As DNA, the CDR3 is TGTGCCAGCAGCTCCCCGGGACAAGCCTACAATGAGCAGTTCTTC. It encodes CASSSPGQAYNEQFF.